Below, 13 T cell receptor beta chains from the same sample are listed, as sequenced in a study of T cells after yellow fever vaccination. TCRdb recomputed calls from the 5' RACE reads with MiXCR, one row per CDR3 protein. Of 400,000 to 650,000 distinct CDR3 sequences listed, 21% are singletons. The source was PBMCs, collected approximately 20 days after the first yellow fever vaccination. All receptors come from a young man who received the YFV17D yellow fever vaccine.

This clonotype has ten or more counts. The rearrangement links TRBV27 to TRBJ2-7, with 7 bases identical to TRBD1. J was trimmed by 4 bases and V by 3 bases; bases with no gene match: 3. CDR1 and CDR2 (germline): MNHEY, SMNVEV (reference sequence). The length of the CDR3 is 13 residues. CDR3 sequence reads: CASSLGTVYEQYF. In nucleotides, the CDR3 is TGTGCCAGCAGTTTGGGGACAGTTTACGAGCAGTACTTC.

This clonotype was seen a handful of times. This chain links TRBV9 with TRBJ2-3; D ambiguous. Germline loops: CDR1 SGDLS, CDR2 YYNGEE. The length of the CDR3 is 15 residues. V gave up 2 bases and J gave up 2 bases, with 12 bases separating them. CDR3 sequence reads: CASSVFGVFTDTQYF. As DNA, the CDR3 is TGTGCCAGCAGCGTGTTTGGGGTCTTCACAGATACGCAGTATTTT.

This clonotype was detected a few times. The rearrangement joins TRBV4-1 to TRBJ1-6; tentatively, D is TRBD1 (5 bases). V dropped 1 base and J dropped 14 bases, with 15 bases sitting between them. The V gene's germline CDR1 is MGHRA and CDR2 YSYEKL. This CDR3 has 14 residues. The CDR3 spells CASSQGQGFLALHF. In DNA form, the CDR3 reads TGCGCCAGCAGCCAAGGGCAGGGCTTTTTGGCCCTCCACTTT.

J is TRBJ2-4 and V is TRBV6-1; 7 bases line up with TRBD1. V shed 6 bases, J shed 7 bases, and the junction held 6 bases outside the gene matches. This CDR3 region has 13 residues. CDR1 and CDR2 (germline): MNHNS, SASEGT. In nucleotides, the CDR3 is TGTGCCAGCAGACAACAGGGGATCAACATTCAGTACTTC. Amino acids: CASRQQGINIQYF.

This clonotype was found a few times. CDR3: CASSQEPQPGTPLHF. CDR3 DNA sequence: TGCGCCAGCAGCCAAGAACCACAACCTGGGACACCCCTCCACTTT. The chain links TRBV4-1 to TRBJ1-6; no clear D gene. V lost 0 bases, J lost 11 bases, and 14 bases lay in between. This CDR3 is 15 amino acids long. Germline CDR1 reads MGHRA; CDR2 reads YSYEKL.

This clonotype was detected a few times. This sequence joins TRBV7-3 and TRBJ2-2; D possibly corresponds to TRBD2 (6 bases). V was trimmed by 5 bases and J by 0 bases, leaving 22 bases between them. Germline loops: CDR1 SGHTA, CDR2 FQGTGA. This CDR3 comprises 19 residues. CDR3 sequence reads: CASSPIDVGGLANTGELFF. CDR3 in DNA: TGTGCCAGCAGCCCGATAGATGTGGGGGGATTAGCGAACACCGGGGAGCTGTTTTTT. The full variable domain, rest sourced from reference TRBV7-3 and TRBJ2-2, is GAGVSQTPSNKVTEKGKYVELRCDPISGHTALYWYRQSLGQGPEFLIYFQGTGAADDSGLPNDRFFAVRPEGSVSTLKIQRTERGDSAVYLCASSPIDVGGLANTGELFFGEGSRLTVL.

The rearrangement links TRBV4-1 to TRBJ2-7, with 8 bases lining up with TRBD1. Germline-derived CDR1 and CDR2 are MGHRA and YSYEKL. The CDR3 covers 15 residues. J gave up 6 bases and V 4 bases, and 11 bases lay outside the gene matches. The CDR3 region has the DNA TGCGCCAGCAGCCGAGGGCAGGGGGCTAGTCTCGAGCAGTACTTC. As protein: CASSRGQGASLEQYF.

The chain recombines TRBV11-2 with TRBJ2-3; 7 bases are shared with TRBD2. Per the germline V gene, CDR1 is SGHAT and CDR2 is FQNNGV. CDR3 length: 13 residues. V was pared by 3 bases and J by 10 bases, with 7 bases of the junction left unmatched. The DNA of the CDR3 is TGTGCCAGCAGCTTTAGCGGGTCGGGACCGCAGTATTTT. Translated: CASSFSGSGPQYF.

In DNA form, the CDR3 reads TGTGCCAGCAGTGAAGCGACAGGGCGACTAGTCGGCTACAATGAGCAGTTCTTC. It yields the protein CASSEATGRLVGYNEQFF. The genes are TRBV6-1 and TRBJ2-1, with a possible D match to TRBD1 (7 bases). In germline, CDR1 is MNHNS, CDR2 SASEGT. Between the trimmed V and J ends, which lost 0 bases and 3 bases, there was a span of 18 bases. The CDR3 extends over 18 amino acids.

The chain has TRBV23-1 and TRBJ2-7; maybe TRBD2 (6 bases). TRBV23-1 is sorted into the ORF group, with uncertain function. The CDR3 totals 15 residues. The V end lost 3 bases, the J end lost 1 base, and 13 bases lay between the germline ends. The CDR3 region has the DNA TGCGCCAGCAGTCACCTGGTGCGGGATTCCTACGAGCAGTACTTC. Its translation: CASSHLVRDSYEQYF.

This clonotype was detected only a few times. CDR3 sequence: CSALDRYEQYF. CDR3 sequence (DNA): TGCAGTGCTCTGGACCGGTACGAGCAGTACTTC. This chain connects TRBV20-1 to TRBJ2-7; D unresolved. CDR1 is DFQATT, CDR2 SNEGSKA, per germline (reference sequence). V lost 5 bases and J 4 bases, leaving 9 bases between the germline ends. The CDR3 has 11 amino acids.

This chain uses TRBV7-2 with TRBJ1-2, with D possibly TRBD1 on 5 matching bases. The CDR3 totals 15 residues. From germline, CDR1 is SGHTA and CDR2 FQGNSA. Trimming shortened V by 2 bases and J by 2 bases, and 12 bases separated the two germline ends. DNA for the CDR3: TGTGCCAGCAGCTTACTCGCAGGGAAAAACTATGGCTACACCTTC. It is translated as CASSLLAGKNYGYTF.

There are many counts of this clonotype. The chain carries TRBV27 and TRBJ1-6; D is possibly TRBD1 (5 bases). The V gene lost 2 bases and the J gene lost 8 bases, with 10 bases spanning the gap. This CDR3 contains 14 residues. CDR1 MNHEY and CDR2 SMNVEV come from the germline V gene (reference sequence). CDR3 residues: CASSLGQGYSPLHF. The CDR3 DNA reads as TGTGCCAGCAGTTTAGGTCAGGGCTATTCACCCCTCCACTTT.